This T cell receptor (beta chain) was captured in a study of blood T cell repertoires in COVID-19. Across the study: Material from acute and convalescent COVID-19 was sourced from the United States, Italy and Spain. From T cells, B-cell-depleted T cells, or PBMCs came the material, which was cDNA or gDNA.

This CDR3 contains 17 residues. V was shortened by 3 bases and J by 0 bases, with 16 bases between the two germline ends. Germline CDR1 reads KGHSH; CDR2 reads LQKENI. Per the original methods: Reference gene primer amplification gave nucleated cell count estimates. Libraries were prepared by immunoSEQ multiplex PCR; TCRdb keeps only in-frame clonotypes and omits some of them. The V and J calls and clone size were taken over from that table, and D and trimming were inferred from the DNA. The profile shows 200,000 or so clones, 75% to 90% of them singletons. The chain carries TRBV18 and TRBJ2-3; D might be TRBD1 (7 bases). The clonotype originates from a man between 70 and 80 years old with active or convalescent COVID-19. Sequences were obtained from peripheral blood. The CDR3 region has the DNA TGTGCCAGCTCACCGATGCGGCAGGGGGGTAGCACAGATACGCAGTATTTT. Its translation: CASSPMRQGGSTDTQYF.